A selection of T cell receptor beta chains follows, all from one sample in a study of shared clonotypes between healthy human individuals. Data came from immunoSEQ multiplex PCR; TCRdb stores just in-frame clones and leaves some out. The sample holds some 2,100,000 clones, under 97% seen once. The sequenced sample consisted of naive CD4+ T cells sorted from blood. These receptors were collected from a man in his late teens or twenties in good health. CDR3s include the opening cysteine and the closing phenylalanine or tryptophan. D genes are given only for firm matches. The listing skips clone size in some rows; elsewhere it reads once, few, many or a size class.

CDR3 protein: CASSPRNGQVLQGYTF
CDR3 DNA: TGTGCCAGCAGCCCCCGAAATGGACAGGTTCTACAGGGCTACACCTTC
clone size: NA
V gene: TRBV7-2
J gene: TRBJ1-2
D gene: TRBD1

CDR3 protein: CAISEGGTELYEQYF
CDR3 DNA: TGTGCCATCAGTGAGGGGGGGACAGAGTTGTACGAGCAGTACTTC
clone size: NA
V gene: TRBV10-3
J gene: TRBJ2-7
D gene: NA

CDR3 protein: CASSQERTSGMSISTDTQYF
CDR3 DNA: TGCGCCAGCAGCCAAGAGCGGACTAGCGGGATGTCTATTAGCACAGATACGCAGTATTTT
clone size: NA
V gene: TRBV4-3
J gene: TRBJ2-3
D gene: TRBD2

CDR3 protein: CSVEGLAGGPDTQYF
CDR3 DNA: TGCAGCGTTGAAGGGTTAGCGGGGGGTCCAGATACGCAGTATTTT
clone size: NA
V gene: TRBV29-1
J gene: TRBJ2-3
D gene: TRBD2

CDR3 protein: CASRTPDGGYEQYF
CDR3 DNA: TGTGCCAGCAGAACCCCGGATGGGGGCTACGAGCAGTACTTC
clone size: NA
V gene: TRBV28
J gene: TRBJ2-7
D gene: NA

CDR3 protein: CASSHVDREDTIYF
CDR3 DNA: TGCGCCAGCAGCCACGTGGACAGGGAGGACACCATATATTTT
clone size: NA
V gene: TRBV4-1
J gene: TRBJ1-3
D gene: TRBD1

CDR3 protein: CASSLGSTSLSYEQYF
CDR3 DNA: TGTGCCAGCAGCTTAGGTTCGACTAGCCTCTCCTACGAGCAGTACTTC
clone size: once
V gene: TRBV7-2
J gene: TRBJ2-7
D gene: TRBD2

CDR3 protein: CAISPDRTPNYGYTF
CDR3 DNA: TGTGCCATCAGCCCCGACAGGACCCCTAACTATGGCTACACCTTC
clone size: NA
V gene: TRBV10-3
J gene: TRBJ1-2
D gene: NA

CDR3 protein: CASSKGASGHNEQFF
CDR3 DNA: TGTGCCAGCAGTAAGGGGGCTAGCGGGCACAATGAGCAGTTCTTC
clone size: NA
V gene: TRBV9
J gene: TRBJ2-1
D gene: NA

CDR3 protein: CASSGQGLHEQYF
CDR3 DNA: TGTGCCAGCAGCGGACAGGGACTTCACGAGCAGTACTTC
clone size: NA
V gene: TRBV7-2
J gene: TRBJ2-7
D gene: TRBD1

CDR3 protein: CASSDLGGTEAFF
CDR3 DNA: TGTGCCAGTAGCGACTTGGGAGGCACTGAAGCTTTCTTT
clone size: NA
V gene: TRBV19
J gene: TRBJ1-1
D gene: NA

CDR3 protein: CASSQSSGVLRTGGQNGYTF
CDR3 DNA: TGCGCCAGCAGCCAAAGCAGCGGGGTCCTTAGGACAGGGGGGCAAAATGGCTACACCTTC
clone size: NA
V gene: TRBV4-1
J gene: TRBJ1-2
D gene: TRBD1

CDR3 protein: CASSLNLAGGPAGELFF
CDR3 DNA: TGCGCCAGCAGCCTGAACCTAGCGGGAGGGCCGGCCGGGGAGCTGTTTTTT
clone size: NA
V gene: TRBV5-1
J gene: TRBJ2-2
D gene: TRBD2

CDR3 protein: CASSNPGYGYTEAFF
CDR3 DNA: TGTGCCAGTTCGAATCCGGGCTACGGGTACACTGAAGCTTTCTTT
clone size: NA
V gene: TRBV19
J gene: TRBJ1-1
D gene: NA

CDR3 protein: CASSQGQGNEKLFF
CDR3 DNA: TGCGCCAGCAGCCAAGGACAAGGGAATGAAAAACTGTTTTTT
clone size: NA
V gene: TRBV4-3
J gene: TRBJ1-4
D gene: NA

CDR3 protein: CASSYGGADYNEQFF
CDR3 DNA: TGTGCCAGCAGTTACGGAGGGGCAGACTACAATGAGCAGTTCTTC
clone size: NA
V gene: TRBV6-6
J gene: TRBJ2-1
D gene: NA

CDR3 protein: CASSEANVRRSMSNGEAFF
CDR3 DNA: TGTGCCAGCAGTGAAGCAAATGTAAGGCGGTCAATGTCGAACGGTGAAGCTTTCTTT
clone size: NA
V gene: TRBV2
J gene: TRBJ1-1
D gene: NA

CDR3 protein: CASSATGFNEQYF
CDR3 DNA: TGTGCCAGCAGTGCAACAGGGTTCAACGAGCAGTACTTC
clone size: NA
V gene: TRBV2
J gene: TRBJ2-7
D gene: NA

CDR3 protein: CAWSGSPDSYEQYF
CDR3 DNA: TGTGCCTGGAGTGGGTCCCCGGACTCCTACGAGCAGTACTTC
clone size: NA
V gene: TRBV30
J gene: TRBJ2-7
D gene: NA

CDR3 protein: CASSQAPPLTESTSTRQYF
CDR3 DNA: TGTGCCAGCAGCCAAGCCCCCCCTCTAACAGAATCCACCTCTACGAGGCAGTACTTC
clone size: NA
V gene: TRBV4-2
J gene: TRBJ2-7
D gene: NA

CDR3 protein: CASFPGLGVYEQYF
CDR3 DNA: TGTGCCAGCTTCCCGGGACTAGGGGTCTACGAGCAGTACTTC
clone size: once
V gene: TRBV6-5
J gene: TRBJ2-7
D gene: TRBD2

CDR3 protein: CASRDWVNYGYTF
CDR3 DNA: TGTGCCAGCAGGGACTGGGTTAACTATGGCTACACCTTC
clone size: NA
V gene: TRBV2
J gene: TRBJ1-2
D gene: NA

CDR3 protein: CASTKTPEGRNTIYF
CDR3 DNA: TGTGCCAGCACCAAAACCCCAGAGGGTCGAAACACCATATATTTT
clone size: NA
V gene: TRBV21-1
J gene: TRBJ1-3
D gene: NA

CDR3 protein: CAIRLSRPIYEQYF
CDR3 DNA: TGCGCCATCAGGTTGTCGAGACCAATCTACGAGCAGTACTTC
clone size: NA
V gene: TRBV10-1
J gene: TRBJ2-7
D gene: NA

CDR3 protein: CASSDSRGPYEQYF
CDR3 DNA: TGTGCCAGCAGCGACAGCAGGGGGCCCTACGAGCAGTACTTC
clone size: NA
V gene: TRBV5-5
J gene: TRBJ2-7
D gene: TRBD1

CDR3 protein: CSAFRGETQYF
CDR3 DNA: TGCAGTGCTTTCCGGGGGGAGACCCAGTACTTC
clone size: once
V gene: TRBV20-1
J gene: TRBJ2-5
D gene: NA

CDR3 protein: CASSLGGGETQYF
CDR3 DNA: TGTGCCAGCAGCTTAGGTGGGGGAGAGACCCAGTACTTC
clone size: NA
V gene: TRBV7-9
J gene: TRBJ2-5
D gene: NA

CDR3 protein: CASQSSTGPREKLFF
CDR3 DNA: TGTGCCAGCCAGTCCTCTACAGGGCCACGGGAAAAACTGTTTTTT
clone size: once
V gene: TRBV2
J gene: TRBJ1-4
D gene: NA

CDR3 protein: CASSPQDRGSYGYTF
CDR3 DNA: TGTGCCAGCTCACCACAGGACAGGGGCTCTTATGGCTACACCTTC
clone size: NA
V gene: TRBV18
J gene: TRBJ1-2
D gene: TRBD1

CDR3 protein: CASSLPPTALSSYNEQFF
CDR3 DNA: TGTGCCAGCAGTTTGCCACCGACAGCTTTGAGCTCCTACAATGAGCAGTTCTTC
clone size: NA
V gene: TRBV27
J gene: TRBJ2-1
D gene: NA

CDR3 protein: CSALDQRLAKNIQYF
CDR3 DNA: TGCAGCGCACTCGACCAGAGACTAGCCAAAAACATTCAGTACTTC
clone size: NA
V gene: TRBV29-1
J gene: TRBJ2-4
D gene: NA

CDR3 protein: CASSEQGAKETQYF
CDR3 DNA: TGTGCCAGCAGTGAACAGGGGGCAAAAGAGACCCAGTACTTC
clone size: NA
V gene: TRBV13
J gene: TRBJ2-5
D gene: TRBD1

CDR3 protein: CASSLSGIAGVIGELFF
CDR3 DNA: TGTGCCAGCAGCCTAAGTGGGATAGCGGGAGTGATCGGGGAGCTGTTTTTT
clone size: NA
V gene: TRBV7-2
J gene: TRBJ2-2
D gene: TRBD2

CDR3 protein: CASSQEAGRGQGYTF
CDR3 DNA: TGCGCCAGCAGCCAAGAGGCTGGCAGGGGGCAAGGCTACACCTTC
clone size: NA
V gene: TRBV4-3
J gene: TRBJ1-2
D gene: TRBD1

CDR3 protein: CASNPTGGIGELFF
CDR3 DNA: TGTGCCAGCAATCCGACAGGGGGAATCGGGGAGCTGTTTTTT
clone size: NA
V gene: TRBV6-5
J gene: TRBJ2-2
D gene: TRBD1

CDR3 protein: CASSHQTPGGLETQYF
CDR3 DNA: TGTGCCAGCAGCCACCAAACGCCGGGGGGCCTAGAGACCCAGTACTTC
clone size: NA
V gene: TRBV7-9
J gene: TRBJ2-5
D gene: NA

CDR3 protein: CASSPFTSTDTQYF
CDR3 DNA: TGTGCCAGCAGTCCCTTTACTAGCACAGATACGCAGTATTTT
clone size: NA
V gene: TRBV11-2
J gene: TRBJ2-3
D gene: NA

CDR3 protein: CASRFSRSTEAFF
CDR3 DNA: TGTGCCAGCAGGTTCTCTAGGAGCACTGAAGCTTTCTTT
clone size: NA
V gene: TRBV28
J gene: TRBJ1-1
D gene: NA

CDR3 protein: CASSEQGVGTDTQYF
CDR3 DNA: TGTGCCAGCAGTGAACAGGGGGTAGGCACAGATACGCAGTATTTT
clone size: NA
V gene: TRBV6-1
J gene: TRBJ2-3
D gene: TRBD1

CDR3 protein: CASSLGGPPFQETQYF
CDR3 DNA: TGCGCCAGCAGCTTGGGGGGGCCTCCTTTCCAAGAGACCCAGTACTTC
clone size: once
V gene: TRBV5-1
J gene: TRBJ2-5
D gene: NA

CDR3 protein: CASSSVLAGEQFF
CDR3 DNA: TGTGCCAGCAGCTCAGTCCTAGCGGGAGAGCAGTTCTTC
clone size: NA
V gene: TRBV7-3
J gene: TRBJ2-1
D gene: TRBD2

CDR3 protein: CASSFTGTGGNYGYTF
CDR3 DNA: TGCGCCAGCAGCTTTACTGGGACAGGGGGTAATTATGGCTACACCTTC
clone size: NA
V gene: TRBV4-3
J gene: TRBJ1-2
D gene: TRBD1

CDR3 protein: CARGDRGLDSPLHF
CDR3 DNA: TGTGCCAGAGGGGACAGGGGTCTCGATTCACCCCTCCACTTT
clone size: NA
V gene: TRBV2
J gene: TRBJ1-6
D gene: TRBD1

CDR3 protein: CASSAKGDTEAFF
CDR3 DNA: TGTGCCAGCAGTGCGAAGGGGGACACTGAAGCTTTCTTT
clone size: NA
V gene: TRBV2
J gene: TRBJ1-1
D gene: NA

CDR3 protein: CASSEGQGWYEQYF
CDR3 DNA: TGTGCCAGCAGCGAAGGACAGGGGTGGTACGAGCAGTACTTC
clone size: NA
V gene: TRBV7-9
J gene: TRBJ2-7
D gene: TRBD1

CDR3 protein: CASSPIGTANTGELFF
CDR3 DNA: TGTGCCAGCTCACCAATTGGGACAGCGAACACCGGGGAGCTGTTTTTT
clone size: NA
V gene: TRBV18
J gene: TRBJ2-2
D gene: TRBD1

CDR3 protein: CASSLGPRGSTEAFF
CDR3 DNA: TGTGCCAGCAGTTTGGGGCCCCGGGGGAGCACTGAAGCTTTCTTT
clone size: NA
V gene: TRBV7-8
J gene: TRBJ1-1
D gene: NA

CDR3 protein: CASSGGTGKLYGYTF
CDR3 DNA: TGTGCCAGCAGCGGAGGGACCGGTAAGCTCTATGGCTACACCTTC
clone size: NA
V gene: TRBV5-4
J gene: TRBJ1-2
D gene: NA

CDR3 protein: CASSNPQGTNYGYTF
CDR3 DNA: TGTGCCAGCAGCAACCCACAGGGGACTAACTATGGCTACACCTTC
clone size: few
V gene: TRBV6-6
J gene: TRBJ1-2
D gene: TRBD1

CDR3 protein: CASSYSLSGRSGEQYF
CDR3 DNA: TGTGCCAGCAGTTACTCTCTTAGCGGGAGATCGGGGGAGCAGTACTTC
clone size: NA
V gene: TRBV6-5
J gene: TRBJ2-7
D gene: TRBD2

CDR3 protein: CASRTQGDAYGYTF
CDR3 DNA: TGTGCCAGCAGAACACAGGGGGACGCCTATGGCTACACCTTC
clone size: NA
V gene: TRBV6-1
J gene: TRBJ1-2
D gene: TRBD1

CDR3 protein: CASSSSPAPRPNSPLHF
CDR3 DNA: TGTGCTAGCAGCTCCTCCCCGGCTCCGAGGCCTAATTCACCCCTCCACTTT
clone size: NA
V gene: TRBV7-7
J gene: TRBJ1-6
D gene: NA

CDR3 protein: CSVEVQRGNTGELFF
CDR3 DNA: TGCAGCGTTGAAGTCCAGCGGGGGAACACCGGGGAGCTGTTTTTT
clone size: NA
V gene: TRBV29-1
J gene: TRBJ2-2
D gene: TRBD2

CDR3 protein: CASSEEWYRGRGEAFF
CDR3 DNA: TGTGCCAGCAGTGAAGAATGGTACAGGGGGCGAGGTGAAGCTTTCTTT
clone size: once
V gene: TRBV6-1
J gene: TRBJ1-1
D gene: TRBD1

CDR3 protein: CASSLSVFGELFF
CDR3 DNA: TGCGCCAGCAGCTTGTCCGTTTTTGGGGAGCTGTTTTTT
clone size: NA
V gene: TRBV5-1
J gene: TRBJ2-2
D gene: NA